The 10 T cell receptor beta chains in this list originate from one sample, sequenced in a study of T cells in women clearing cervical HPV infection. TCRdb's copy holds only in-frame clones and misses some; the assay was immunoSEQ multiplex PCR. The sample has under 20,000 clones. The sample comprised blood buffy coat. The receptors here all came from a woman between 18 and 69 years old with a cervical HPV16 infection that either progressed to CIN3+ or cleared (not recorded which).

Comments on this clone: The read comes to an end 3 residues before the CDR3 does, leaving the germline J gene to fill in the end. This chain links TRBV7-9 with TRBJ1-5, with a weak D call TRBD1 (5 bases). Per the germline V gene, CDR1 is SEHNR and CDR2 is FQNEAQ (reference sequence). This CDR3 region has 14 residues. Here the CDR3 reads CASSLSGGISPQHF. The DNA read from the CDR3 is TGTGCCAGCAGCTTATCGGGGGGGATCAGCCCC.

As regards this clone: With the read ending 3 residues before the CDR3 end, the germline J gene is used to fill in that end. The chain recombines TRBV20-1 with TRBJ2-5, with D possibly being TRBD1 (5 bases). The CDR3 consists of 12 residues. The ends were cut back, 6 bases at V and 5 bases at J, with 13 bases in the middle. The germline gives CDR1 DFQATT, CDR2 SNEGSKA (reference sequence). The chain's CDR3 is CSAPGRGETQYF. CDR3 DNA, as far as it was read: TGCAGTGCGCCAGGGCGTGGTGAGACC.

On this clone: The read ends 3 residues shy of where the CDR3 ends; the end is completed using the germline J gene. The rearrangement links TRBV30 to TRBJ1-4, with D possibly being TRBD1 (6 bases). Germline CDR1 is GTSNPN and CDR2 is SVGIG (reference sequence). Trimming took off 0 bases at V and 8 bases at J, with 16 bases between the two ends. This CDR3 is 15 amino acids long. The part of the CDR3 DNA that was read is TGTGCCTGGAGTGTTCCGGGCAGGGGCGCAGAAAAA. It translates to CAWSVPGRGAEK. Given in full, the CDR3 is CAWSVPGRGAEKLFF.

A note on this clone: The read falls 3 residues short of the CDR3 end, and the missing part is taken from the germline J gene. The rearrangement links TRBV4-1 to TRBJ2-3; TRBD2 aligns across 11 bases. This CDR3 is built from 16 residues. In germline, CDR1 is MGHRA, CDR2 YSYEKL. Losses at the gene ends were 2 bases for V and 1 base for J; bases not matched to a gene: 2. CDR3 DNA, as far as it was read: TGCGCCAGCAGCCAAATGGGACTAGCGGGCACAGATACG. Encoded protein: CASSQMGLAGTDT. The full CDR3 sequence reads CASSQMGLAGTDTQYF.

A remark on this clone: The read stops 3 residues short of the end of the CDR3; the missing end is completed from the germline J gene. V usage is TRBV14 and J usage is TRBJ2-3; D is uncertain. Germline lookup yields CDR1 SGHDN and CDR2 FVKESK. V was pared by 3 bases and J by 2 bases, with 6 bases between. The CDR3 extends over 13 amino acids. The CDR3 region is CASSQRFTDTQYF. The covered CDR3 bases are TGTGCCAGCAGCCAGCGTTTCACAGATACG. Complete variable domain (other parts from reference TRBV14 and TRBJ2-3): EAGVTQFPSHSVIEKGQTVTLRCDPISGHDNLYWYRRVMGKEIKFLLHFVKESKQDESGMPNNRFLAERTGGTYSTLKVQPAELEDSGVYFCASSQRFTDTQYFGPGTRLTVL.

In regard to this clone: From the germline J gene comes the end of the CDR3, since the read stops 3 residues before it. The chain has TRBV20-1 and TRBJ1-4; TRBD1 matches 7 bases. Looked up from germline, CDR1 is DFQATT and CDR2 is SNEGSKA (reference sequence). J lost 7 bases, V lost 6 bases, and 11 bases had no gene match. The CDR3 consists of 14 residues. CDR3: CSANRGGRGEKLFF. CDR3 DNA, as far as it was read: TGCAGTGCAAACAGGGGCGGGCGGGGTGAAAAA.

On this clone: The read falls 3 residues short of the CDR3 end, and the missing part is taken from the germline J gene. This chain connects TRBV2 to TRBJ1-1, with TRBD1 matching over 8 bases. CDR1 SNHLY and CDR2 FYNNEI come from the germline V gene. The trim removed 5 bases at V and 6 bases at J, leaving 8 bases unmatched. The CDR3 is 14 residues long. CDR3 protein: CASSRQGRYAEAFF. Partial CDR3 DNA: TGTGCCAGCAGTAGACAGGGGAGGTACGCTGAA.

As concerns this clone: The read comes to an end 3 residues before the CDR3 does, leaving the germline J gene to fill in the end. The gene calls are TRBV5-1 and TRBJ2-7; D is uncertain. V gave up 5 bases and J gave up 3 bases, with 6 bases separating them. Germline loops: CDR1 SGHRS, CDR2 YFSETQ. The CDR3 is 11 amino acids. The sequenced CDR3 bases are TGCGCCAGCAGGGTAGACTACGAG. This codes for CASRVDYE. From start to end, the CDR3 is CASRVDYEQYF.

Comments on this clone: The read comes to an end 3 residues before the CDR3 does, leaving the germline J gene to fill in the end. The V and J genes are TRBV19 and TRBJ2-7; 11 bases map to TRBD2. V shed 7 bases, J shed 6 bases, and the junction held 11 bases outside the gene matches. The germline V gene encodes CDR1 LNHDA and CDR2 SQIVND (reference sequence). The CDR3 totals 15 residues. The DNA read from the CDR3 is TGTGCCAGTACCAACTTAGCGGGAGGGCCTTCCGAG. Translation: CASTNLAGGPSE. The full-length CDR3 reads as CASTNLAGGPSEQYF.

Notes on this clone: The read ends 3 residues early relative to the CDR3; the germline J gene fills the gap. The J gene is TRBJ2-1, the V gene TRBV5-1; TRBD2 matches at 8 bases. J gave up 0 bases and V 1 base, and 6 bases lay outside the gene matches. CDR1 and CDR2 (germline): SGHRS, YFSETQ. The CDR3 is 17 residues long. Incomplete CDR3 DNA: TGCGCCAGCAGCTTGAGTAGCGGGGACCTCTCCTACAATGAG. It yields the protein CASSLSSGDLSYNE. The entire CDR3 is CASSLSSGDLSYNEQFF.